This T cell receptor beta chain was profiled in a study of a mutant IDH1 vaccine in newly diagnosed glioma. Study-wide background: Treated patients had a mean age of about 40 years and a sex split that was roughly 62% male and about 40% female. General observations from the study: Across multiple MHC alleles, about 95% of patients had vaccine-induced responses.

On this clone: Antigen specificity is unknown.

Using immunoSEQ multiplex PCR, the repertoire was profiled, and TCRdb retains in-frame clones only, with some absent. The sample has roughly 38,000 clones, about 78% seen once. Time point of the sample: baseline, week 1 (first vaccination visit). This sample's treatment: pre-vaccination baseline after standard-of-care therapy. Newly diagnosed WHO grade 3 or 4 IDH1-mutant, ATRX-lost astrocytomas were identified in the donors. The sequenced sample was PBMCs, obtained from a glioma patient treated with radiotherapy, temozolomide or both. This clonotype originated in a man in his forties with glioma. Some clones in this sample may be carry-over from other donors' samples.

The CDR3 protein is CASEDRINEKLFF. CDR3 DNA sequence: TGTGCCAGCGAAGACAGGATTAATGAAAAACTGTTTTTT. The J gene is TRBJ1-4, the V gene TRBV5-5; D perhaps matches TRBD1 (6 bases). Per germline, CDR1 SGHKS and CDR2 YYEKEE (reference sequence). The CDR3 sequence is 13 residues long. Trimming stripped 7 bases from V and 4 bases from J, with 11 bases between.